The present T cell receptor beta chain was sequenced within a study of early T cells in non-severe SARS-CoV-2 infection. Across the whole study: Sequencing targeted bulk RNA from unsorted whole blood, leaving chains unpaired. General observations from the study: In VDJdb matching, anti-spike CD8 responses were favored while private and CD4 specificities went missing.

Unique molecular identifiers (one per individual cDNA molecule) were attached. Using its own MiXCR run on the 5' RACE reads, TCRdb lists one record per CDR3 protein. The sample records tens of thousands of distinct CDR3 sequences, approximately 6% being singletons. Germline-derived CDR1 and CDR2 are SGHVS and FQNEAQ. Trimming at V came to 7 bases and at J to 2 bases, leaving 6 bases not matched to a gene. The CDR3 extends over 14 amino acids. With regard to this clonotype: Its antigen is unknown.

The specimen sequenced was whole blood. The chain combines TRBV7-8 with TRBJ1-1, with 8 bases identical to TRBD1. This sequence originates from an adult who was a healthcare worker with PCR-confirmed SARS-CoV-2 infection or an uninfected control (not recorded which). In nucleotides, the CDR3 is TGTGCCAGCAAAATCGGACAGGGAAACACTGAAGCTTTCTTT. Its protein product is CASKIGQGNTEAFF.